The 5 T cell receptor beta chains below were found in one sample sequenced in a study of regulatory T cells in long-lasting Graves disease. Arm-PCR of CDR3 regions with iRepertoire HTBI primers generated TCR beta libraries. Each CDR3 protein gets one entry after TCRdb re-called the multiplex PCR reads with MiXCR. The data contain around 400,000 distinct CDR3 sequences, about 14% of them singletons. This sample's time point: newly diagnosed GD, antithyroid drugs for less than 3 months. The TCR library was made from RNA extracted from PBMCs. The sample consisted of peripheral blood mononuclear cells (PBMCs), taken at new diagnosis, from a patient treated with antithyroid drugs. These receptors originate from a female donor with Graves disease.

This clonotype showed up many times. The J gene is TRBJ1-5, the V gene TRBV19; 8 nucleotides match TRBD1. Germline-derived CDR1 and CDR2 are LNHDA and SQIVND (reference sequence). V shed 5 bases and J 0 bases; nucleotides not matched to a gene: 9. This CDR3 is 17 amino acids long. DNA of the CDR3: TGTGCCAGTAGTGATTGGACAGGGCTTATTAGCAATCAGCCCCAGCATTTT. The encoded protein is CASSDWTGLISNQPQHF.

The table lists this clonotype with many counts. The rearrangement links TRBV6-1 to TRBJ1-1, with D possibly being TRBD1 (5 bases). Trimming shortened V by 6 bases and J by 6 bases, and 8 bases separated the two germline ends. This CDR3 contains 11 residues. Germline lookup yields CDR1 MNHNS and CDR2 SASEGT. CDR3 coding DNA: TGTGCCAGCAGGGGGGGACCTGAAGCTTTCTTT. This gives the protein CASRGGPEAFF.

This clonotype appeared many times. This chain links TRBV30 with TRBJ2-7, with a weak D call TRBD2 (6 bases). Deletions cut 4 bases from V and 1 base from J, with 11 bases between. This CDR3 comprises 13 residues. Germline V gene sequence: CDR1 GTSNPN, CDR2 SVGIG (reference sequence). The CDR3 reads CAWTLGTSYEQYF. The CDR3 coding sequence is TGTGCCTGGACCCTCGGGACTTCCTACGAGCAGTACTTC. The full variable domain, completed using reference TRBV30 and TRBJ2-7, is SQTIHQWPATLVQPVGSPLSLECTVEGTSNPNLYWYRQAAGRGLQLLFYSVGIGQISSEVPQNLSASRPQDRQFILSSKKLLLSDSGFYLCAWTLGTSYEQYFGPGTRLTVT.

This clonotype has a count of ten or more. The chain combines TRBV7-2 with TRBJ2-3, with 7 bases that match TRBD2. In germline, CDR1 is SGHTA, CDR2 FQGNSA. This CDR3 has 17 amino acids. V was clipped by 5 bases and J by 4 bases; unmatched bases: 15. In DNA, the CDR3 is TGTGCCAGCAGCCCCGGGACTATCAAATTAGTAGCAGATACGCAGTATTTT. It specifies CASSPGTIKLVADTQYF.

This clonotype was counted at least ten times. CDR3 sequence reads: CASSPTPGSYGYTF. The CDR3 DNA is TGCGCCAGCAGCCCCACCCCGGGATCCTATGGCTACACCTTC. This sequence joins TRBV4-1 and TRBJ1-2; no clear D gene. V lost 4 bases and J lost 4, with 13 bases in between. Germline CDR1 is MGHRA and CDR2 is YSYEKL. The CDR3 loop spans 14 amino acids.